This T cell receptor (beta chain) was retrieved from a study of CD8 T cells in ankylosing spondylitis. This clonotype was recorded many times. TCRdb reprocessed the 5' RACE reads with MiXCR, giving one entry per CDR3 protein. This table holds 200,000 to 250,000 distinct CDR3 sequences, 8% to 11% found once. Sequences were obtained from blood, either unsorted or a sorted T cell fraction (not recorded which). The sequence was obtained from a male donor with ankylosing spondylitis or in good health (not recorded which).

CDR3 DNA sequence: TGCAGTGCTAGACTGTACAATGAGCAGTTCTTC. This gives the protein CSARLYNEQFF. The rearrangement uses TRBV20-1 and TRBJ2-1; D gene uncertain. The CDR3 has 11 amino acids. Trimming stripped 2 bases from V and 4 bases from J, with 3 bases between. The germline CDR1 and CDR2 sequences are DFQATT and SNEGSKA (reference sequence).